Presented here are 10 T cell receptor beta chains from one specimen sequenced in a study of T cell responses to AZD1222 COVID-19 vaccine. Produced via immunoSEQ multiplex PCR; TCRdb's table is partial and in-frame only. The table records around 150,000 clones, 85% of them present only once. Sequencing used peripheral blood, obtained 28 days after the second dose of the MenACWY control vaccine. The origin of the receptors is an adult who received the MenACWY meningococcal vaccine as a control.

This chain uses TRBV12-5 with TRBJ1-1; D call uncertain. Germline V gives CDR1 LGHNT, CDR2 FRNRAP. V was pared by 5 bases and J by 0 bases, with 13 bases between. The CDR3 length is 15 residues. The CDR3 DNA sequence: TGTGCTAGTGGTCCGCCTGGGGTAGTGAACACTGAAGCTTTCTTT. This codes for CASGPPGVVNTEAFF.

CDR3 residues: CASSEQGQGGEKLFF. CDR3 sequence (DNA): TGTGCCAGCAGTGAACAGGGGCAGGGAGGGGAAAAACTGTTTTTT. The chain uses TRBV2 and TRBJ1-4, with D maybe TRBD1 (6 bases). CDR1 is SNHLY and CDR2 is FYNNEI in the germline V gene. Trimming removed 2 bases from V and 8 bases from J, with 15 bases in between. The CDR3 length is 15 residues.

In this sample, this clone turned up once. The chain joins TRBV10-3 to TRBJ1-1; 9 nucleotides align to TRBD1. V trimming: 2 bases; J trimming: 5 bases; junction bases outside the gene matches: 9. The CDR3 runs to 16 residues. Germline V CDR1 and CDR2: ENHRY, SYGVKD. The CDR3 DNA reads TGTGCCATCAGTGAGGGCGGAACAGGGGGCGGAACTGAAGCTTTCTTT. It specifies CAISEGGTGGGTEAFF.

Written as DNA, the CDR3 is TGTGCCAGCAGCCAAGGCGTCTTAGATACGCAGTATTTT. It encodes CASSQGVLDTQYF. The chain has TRBV3-1 (or the pseudogene TRBV3-2) and TRBJ2-3; D gene unclear. CDR3 size: 13 residues. The ends were cut back, 1 base at V and 5 bases at J, with 7 bases in the middle. Germline V gives CDR1 LGHDT, CDR2 YNNKEL (reference sequence).

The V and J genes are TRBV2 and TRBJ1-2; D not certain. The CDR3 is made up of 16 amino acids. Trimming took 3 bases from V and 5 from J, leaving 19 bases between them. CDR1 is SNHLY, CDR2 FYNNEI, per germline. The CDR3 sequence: CASSDGSWAFGYGYTF. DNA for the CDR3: TGTGCCAGCAGTGATGGCAGTTGGGCTTTCGGATATGGCTACACCTTC.

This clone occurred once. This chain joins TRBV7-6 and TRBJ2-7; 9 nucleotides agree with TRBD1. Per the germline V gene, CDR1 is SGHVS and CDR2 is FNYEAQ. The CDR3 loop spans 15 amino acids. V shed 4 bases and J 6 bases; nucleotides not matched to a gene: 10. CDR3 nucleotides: TGTGCCAGCAGCTGGAGGCCGGGACAGGGCTTCGAGCAGTACTTC. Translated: CASSWRPGQGFEQYF.

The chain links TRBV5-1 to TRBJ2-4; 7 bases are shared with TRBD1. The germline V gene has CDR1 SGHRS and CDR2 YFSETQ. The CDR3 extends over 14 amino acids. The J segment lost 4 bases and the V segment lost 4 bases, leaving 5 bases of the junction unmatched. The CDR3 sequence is CASSPWDRKNIQYF. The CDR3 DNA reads TGCGCCAGCAGCCCGTGGGACAGAAAAAACATTCAGTACTTC.

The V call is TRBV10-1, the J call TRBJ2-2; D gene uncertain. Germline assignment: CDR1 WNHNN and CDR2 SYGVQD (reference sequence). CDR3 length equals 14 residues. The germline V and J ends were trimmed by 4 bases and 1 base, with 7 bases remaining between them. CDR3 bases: TGCGCCAGCAGTGTCCCAGGGAACACCGGGGAGCTGTTTTTT. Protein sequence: CASSVPGNTGELFF.

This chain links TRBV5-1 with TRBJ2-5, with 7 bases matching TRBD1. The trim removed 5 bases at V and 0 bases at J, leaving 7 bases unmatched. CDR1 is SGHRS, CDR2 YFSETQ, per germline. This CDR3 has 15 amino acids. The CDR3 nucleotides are TGCGCCAGCAGTTATCTCGGGACAGACCAAGAGACCCAGTACTTC. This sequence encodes CASSYLGTDQETQYF.

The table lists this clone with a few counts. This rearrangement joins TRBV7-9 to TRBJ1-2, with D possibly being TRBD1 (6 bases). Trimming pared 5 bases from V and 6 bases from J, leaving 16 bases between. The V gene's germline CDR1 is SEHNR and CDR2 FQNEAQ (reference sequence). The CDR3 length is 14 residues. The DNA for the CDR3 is TGTGCCAGCAGCCTGCGACAGGCCGGGGATGGCTACACCTTC. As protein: CASSLRQAGDGYTF. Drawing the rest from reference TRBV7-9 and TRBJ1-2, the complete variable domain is DTGVSQNPRHKITKRGQNVTFRCDPISEHNRLYWYRQTLGQGPEFLTYFQNEAQLEKSRLLSDRFSAERPKGSFSTLEIQRTEQGDSAMYLCASSLRQAGDGYTFGSGTRLTVV.